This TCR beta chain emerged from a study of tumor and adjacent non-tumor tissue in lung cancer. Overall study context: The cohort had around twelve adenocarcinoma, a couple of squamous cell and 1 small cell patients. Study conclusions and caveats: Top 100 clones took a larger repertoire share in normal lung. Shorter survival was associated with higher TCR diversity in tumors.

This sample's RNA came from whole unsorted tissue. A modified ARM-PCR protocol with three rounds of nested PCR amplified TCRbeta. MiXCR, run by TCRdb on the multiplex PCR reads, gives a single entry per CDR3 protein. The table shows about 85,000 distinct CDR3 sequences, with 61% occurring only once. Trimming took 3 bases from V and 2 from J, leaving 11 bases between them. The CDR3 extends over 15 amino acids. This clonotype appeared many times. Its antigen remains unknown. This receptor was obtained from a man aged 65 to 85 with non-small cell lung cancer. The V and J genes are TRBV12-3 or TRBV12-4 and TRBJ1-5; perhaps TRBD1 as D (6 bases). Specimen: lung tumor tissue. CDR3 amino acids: CASSFGRGGNQPQHF. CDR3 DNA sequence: TGTGCCAGCAGTTTCGGCAGGGGCGGCAATCAGCCCCAGCATTTT.